The 18 T cell receptor beta chains given below trace back to one sample, sequenced in a study of cytomegalovirus exposure and HLA in healthy donors (dated by TCRdb to 2016 to 2017). The protocol used for the library was the immunoSEQ multiplex PCR assay. For the multiplex PCR, a mixture combining 60 forward primers for TCR Vbeta segments and 13 reverse primers for TCR Jbeta segments was used. This immuneACCESS table, as held by TCRdb, lists in-frame sequences with V and J called but not all clones. Of the missing ones, under half trace to an unresolved V gene in checked studies; the others have no known cause. The sample table shows over 150,000 clones, and 84% are seen once. Around 4.8% of the sample is taken by the ten largest. The specimen was PBMCs. These receptors originate from a girl aged 10 to 17 in good health and CMV-seropositive.

V gene TRBV11-2 combines with J gene TRBJ2-1; D is undetermined. The ends were cut back, 4 bases at V and 10 bases at J, with 11 bases in the middle. Germline values: CDR1 SGHAT, CDR2 FQNNGV. This CDR3 spans 12 amino acids. CDR3 sequence (DNA): TGTGCCAGCAGCTCCGAGTTACGCGAGCAGTTCTTC. Translating gives CASSSELREQFF.

In DNA, the CDR3 is TGTGCCAGTAGCAGCCTCCAAGACAGGAACACTGAAGCTTTCTTT. Translated, it gives CASSSLQDRNTEAFF. The chain joins TRBV19 to TRBJ1-1, with D tentatively TRBD1 (5 bases). CDR1 is LNHDA, CDR2 SQIVND, per germline (reference sequence). The CDR3 is 15 residues long. V dropped 6 bases and J dropped 1 base, with 15 bases sitting between them.

This clone has a handful of counts. The CDR3 here is CASSSGGGAYEQYF. Written as DNA, the CDR3 is TGTGCCAGCAGTTCGGGCGGGGGGGCCTACGAGCAGTACTTC. The rearrangement uses TRBV6-5 and TRBJ2-7, with 9 bases that match TRBD2. The germline V gene encodes CDR1 MNHEY and CDR2 SVGAGI. CDR3 length: 14 residues. J was trimmed by 2 bases and V by 4 bases; bases with no gene match: 3.

The J gene is TRBJ2-5, the V gene TRBV19; D is ambiguous. Per germline, CDR1 LNHDA and CDR2 SQIVND (reference sequence). V dropped 4 bases and J dropped 3 bases, with 9 bases sitting between them. The CDR3 sequence is 13 residues long. CDR3 sequence: CASSSSIEETQYF. DNA for the CDR3: TGTGCCAGTAGTAGCTCCATAGAAGAGACCCAGTACTTC.

The rearrangement joins TRBV6-4 to TRBJ2-3, with 11 bases fitting TRBD2. The CDR3 spans 16 residues. With 2 bases clipped from V and 6 bases from J, the junction kept 7 bases outside the gene matches. Germline V gene sequence: CDR1 MRHNA, CDR2 SNTAGT. In DNA form, the CDR3 reads TGTGCCAGCAGTGACAATAGCGGGGGGGGTTTGGATACGCAGTATTTT. This sequence encodes CASSDNSGGGLDTQYF.

The chain employs TRBV11-2 and TRBJ2-7, with D maybe TRBD1 (6 bases). The CDR3 extends over 19 amino acids. Trimming left V 1 base short and J 2 bases short, with 24 bases between. CDR1 is SGHAT, CDR2 FQNNGV, per germline. CDR3 coding DNA: TGTGCCAGCAGCTTAGGATCCTGGGGTGACAGGCGTCAAACCTACGAGCAGTACTTC. It yields the protein CASSLGSWGDRRQTYEQYF.

The rearrangement joins TRBV11-3 to TRBJ1-1, with D hard to call. Trimming took off 0 bases at V and 4 bases at J, with 9 bases between the two ends. The V gene's germline CDR1 is SGHNT and CDR2 YENEEA. The CDR3 has 14 residues. This CDR3 is CASSLERGSTEAFF. The DNA for the CDR3 is TGTGCCAGCAGCTTAGAGCGTGGGAGCACTGAAGCTTTCTTT.

The rearrangement uses TRBV15 and TRBJ2-5, with TRBD2 as a possible D gene (6 bases). Germline V lookup: CDR1 LNHNV, CDR2 YYDKDF (reference sequence). This CDR3 contains 16 residues. V lost 0 bases to trimming and J lost 4 bases, with 15 bases between them. The CDR3 loop is CATSRDQLGRGETQYF. In nucleotides, the CDR3 is TGTGCCACCAGCAGAGATCAACTAGGGCGGGGAGAGACCCAGTACTTC.

This clone showed up just a few times. The V and J genes are TRBV14 and TRBJ2-3, with D possibly being TRBD2 (5 bases). V was clipped by 0 bases and J by 4 bases, with 14 bases between them. Germline V lookup: CDR1 SGHDN, CDR2 FVKESK. CDR3 size: 16 residues. This CDR3 reads CASSQDRTPRADTQYF. The CDR3 bases are TGTGCCAGCAGCCAAGACAGGACGCCGAGGGCAGATACGCAGTATTTT.

The chain uses TRBV6-5 and TRBJ1-1; 10 nucleotides agree with TRBD1. With 6 bases clipped from V and 7 bases from J, the junction kept 11 bases outside the gene matches. The CDR3 consists of 15 residues. CDR1 and CDR2 from the germline V gene are MNHEY and SVGAGI. CDR3 region: CASRRRDRGSFEAFF. The CDR3 bases are TGTGCCAGCAGACGCCGGGACAGGGGTTCATTTGAAGCTTTCTTT.

The chain couples TRBV7-9 to TRBJ1-1, with D possibly being TRBD1 (5 bases). The ends were cut back, 6 bases at V and 3 bases at J, with 11 bases in the middle. The germline CDR1 and CDR2 sequences are SEHNR and FQNEAQ (reference sequence). CDR3 size: 13 residues. The CDR3, as DNA: TGTGCCAGCAGTTGGGGGGGAGACACTGAAGCTTTCTTT. Protein sequence: CASSWGGDTEAFF.

The chain links TRBV9 to TRBJ1-2; D uncertain. The CDR3 length is 13 residues. V dropped 4 bases and J dropped 3 bases, with 10 bases sitting between them. CDR1 is SGDLS, CDR2 YYNGEE, per germline. CDR3 loop: CASSSGVDYGYTF. In DNA, the CDR3 is TGTGCCAGCAGCTCCGGGGTTGACTATGGCTACACCTTC.

The chain recombines TRBV9 with TRBJ1-1, with a possible D match to TRBD1 (5 bases). V was clipped by 3 bases and J by 2 bases, with 23 bases between them. Per germline, CDR1 SGDLS and CDR2 YYNGEE. The CDR3 extends over 18 amino acids. CDR3 bases: TGTGCCAGCAGCGGTGGGCCAATGGTACGGGACTCTAACACTGAAGCTTTCTTT. It encodes CASSGGPMVRDSNTEAFF.

The rearrangement uses TRBV9 and TRBJ2-1; tentatively, D is TRBD2 (5 bases). From germline, CDR1 is SGDLS and CDR2 YYNGEE. The CDR3 length is 17 residues. The V end lost 0 bases, the J end lost 5 bases, and 18 bases lay between the germline ends. The CDR3 sequence: CASSVGNPRLANNEQFF. The CDR3 nucleotides are TGTGCCAGCAGCGTAGGTAACCCTAGGCTAGCTAACAATGAGCAGTTCTTC.

The chain carries TRBV15 and TRBJ1-5; tentatively, D is TRBD1 (6 bases). CDR3 length: 12 amino acids. With 1 base removed from V and 10 bases from J, the gap between germline ends came to 8 bases. From germline, CDR1 is LNHNV and CDR2 YYDKDF (reference sequence). CDR3 in amino acids: CATSRVGGPQHF. The DNA of the CDR3 is TGTGCCACCAGCAGAGTTGGGGGCCCCCAGCATTTT. Full variable domain (remainder filled in from reference TRBV15 and TRBJ1-5): DAMVIQNPRYQVTQFGKPVTLSCSQTLNHNVMYWYQQKSSQAPKLLFHYYDKDFNNEADTPDNFQSRRPNTSFCFLDIRSPGLGDTAMYLCATSRVGGPQHFGDGTRLSIL.

CDR3 region: CAWTRGHPGWEKLFF. The CDR3 DNA reads TGTGCCTGGACCCGAGGACATCCCGGATGGGAAAAACTGTTTTTT. V and J are TRBV30 and TRBJ1-4; possibly TRBD1 for D (5 bases). V was cut by 4 bases and J by 8 bases, with 20 bases left in between. The CDR3 is made up of 15 amino acids. Germline CDR1 is GTSNPN and CDR2 is SVGIG (reference sequence).

As to this clone: Germline is not matched at one junction end, which may reflect a read error. The sample carries other DNA sequences with the same CDR3. The rearrangement uses TRBV7-7 and TRBJ1-1; D gene uncertain. In germline, CDR1 is SSHAT, CDR2 FNYEAQ (reference sequence). The CDR3 has 13 amino acids. The CDR3 region has the DNA TGTGCTAGCAGCCAAACAGTGAACACTGAAGCTTTCTTT. It translates to CASSQTVNTEAFF.

J is TRBJ1-1 and V is TRBV5-6; 8 positions match TRBD1. CDR3 length: 14 amino acids. V lost 2 bases to trimming and J lost 1 base; unmatched junction nucleotides: 1. Germline V gene sequence: CDR1 SGHDT, CDR2 YYEEEE. CDR3 residues: CASSFGTGNTEAFF. The CDR3 DNA follows: TGTGCCAGCAGCTTTGGGACAGGGAACACTGAAGCTTTCTTT.